Listed here is a single T cell receptor beta chain. Its antigen has not been determined. Base-call qualities are not available, and no considerably larger clone is one nucleotide away. This entry belongs to a study of blood T cell repertoires in COVID-19 (dated by TCRdb to 2020 to 2022). Turning to the overall study: Samples covering the acute and convalescent phases of COVID-19 were provided by collaborators in the United States, Italy and Spain. The material from the prospective study consisted of cDNA or gDNA derived from T cells, B-cell-depleted T cells, or PBMCs. Deeply sampled blood TCRbeta repertoires from subjects exposed to, actively infected with, or recovered from COVID-19 were included in the dataset. The repertoires were released in a freely available public database intended as a resource for research on the immune response to SARS-CoV-2. Samples came from the ongoing ImmuneRACE study (first 160 participants) plus 1,254 subjects from 6 global collaborators. A de-identified subject ID, COVID-19 status, age in years and sex were almost always included in the sample metadata. Where HLA class I and class II types were available, the types were taken from metadata supplied by the sample provider, not from assay-based typing.

Whole blood was collected in K2EDTA tubes by collaborating institutions according to the institutions' own protocols. For TCRbeta analysis, collaborator samples were shipped as frozen whole blood, as isolated PBMCs, or as DNA extracted from either sample type. The immunoSEQ Assay, a bias-controlled multiplex PCR, was used to amplify TCRbeta CDR3 regions from genomic DNA. In the original analysis: The number of nucleated cells in each sample was estimated from the amplification of reference gene primers within the assay. To quantify the absolute abundance of each unique TCRbeta CDR3 rearrangement, sequence reads were collapsed and filtered. For each sample, productive Simpson clonality was calculated as the square root of Simpson's diversity index over productive rearrangements. Here the immuneACCESS table is served through TCRdb, limited to in-frame sequences with V and J called. Missing clones are a known gap in these copies; in checked studies unresolved V genes cover under half, and the rest lacks a known reason. That table furnishes V, J and clone size, whereas the DNA furnished D and trimming. This sample is represented by hundreds of thousands of clones; approximately 85% of them were singletons. The ten largest clonotypes hold more than 4.5% of the sample.

CDR1 and CDR2, looked up from the germline V gene, are SGDLS and YYNGEE. V and J are truncated by 4 bases and 7 bases respectively, leaving an intervening sequence of 18 bases. The CDR3 contains 15 residues, cysteine and phenylalanine counted. The CDR3 DNA has 45 bases and is translated from base 1. Summary of the overall study and its limitations: The amount of clinical and demographic metadata varied by source and participant and was provided uncurated.

Sequencing was done on a sample of peripheral blood. The rearrangement combines TRBV9 with TRBJ1-5; the best D guess is TRBD1, with 5 bases matching. The origin of this receptor is a man over 45 with active or convalescent COVID-19. In nucleotides, the sequence is TGTGCCAGCAGCCTCCGGGACGGGCGGGGACAGCCCCAGCATTTT. Translated, it gives CASSLRDGRGQPQHF.